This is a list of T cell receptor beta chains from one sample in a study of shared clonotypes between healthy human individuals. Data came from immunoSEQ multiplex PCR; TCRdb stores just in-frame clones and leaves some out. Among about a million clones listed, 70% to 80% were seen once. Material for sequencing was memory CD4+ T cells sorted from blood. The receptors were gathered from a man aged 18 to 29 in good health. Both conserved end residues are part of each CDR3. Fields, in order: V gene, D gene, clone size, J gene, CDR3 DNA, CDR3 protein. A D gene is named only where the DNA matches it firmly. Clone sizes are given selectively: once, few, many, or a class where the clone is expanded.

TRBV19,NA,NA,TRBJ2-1,TGTGCCAGTAGTATGGGGGTCGAGCAGTTCTTC,CASSMGVEQFF
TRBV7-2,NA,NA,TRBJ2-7,TGTGCCAGCAGGACAGGACTTGGGGCCTACGAGCAGTACTTC,CASRTGLGAYEQYF
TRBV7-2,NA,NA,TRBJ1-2,TGTGCCAGCAGCCCCGGTACTAACTATGGCTACACCTTC,CASSPGTNYGYTF
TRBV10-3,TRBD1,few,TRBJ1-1,TGTGCCATCAGTGAATCGACAGGGAAGACTGAAGCTTTCTTT,CAISESTGKTEAFF
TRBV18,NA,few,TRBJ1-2,TGTGCCAGCTCATCCAATGGATGGGGCTACACCTTC,CASSSNGWGYTF
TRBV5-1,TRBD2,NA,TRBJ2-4,TGCGCCAGCAGCCTGTTAGCGGGAGATGGCAAAAACATTCAGTACTTC,CASSLLAGDGKNIQYF
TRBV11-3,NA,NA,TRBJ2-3,TGTGCCAGCAGCTCAAGCGAAACGCAGTATTTT,CASSSSETQYF
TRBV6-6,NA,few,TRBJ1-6,TGTGCCAGCAGTTACTCGTCGGCCGTAAATTCACCCCTCCACTTT,CASSYSSAVNSPLHF
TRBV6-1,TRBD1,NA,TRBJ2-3,TGTGCCAGCAGTGAAGCGCTGGGGACAGGGGGCATGGATACGCAGTATTTT,CASSEALGTGGMDTQYF
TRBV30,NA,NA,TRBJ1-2,TGTGCCTGGAGTGGAGAAGGTGTTGGCTACACCTTC,CAWSGEGVGYTF
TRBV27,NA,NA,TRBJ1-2,TGTGCCAGCAGTTTTAGGGGGGATGGCTACACCTTC,CASSFRGDGYTF
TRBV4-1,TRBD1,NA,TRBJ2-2,TGCGCCAGCAGCCAAGTTACCAGGGGGCAAGGCGGGGAGCTGTTTTTT,CASSQVTRGQGGELFF
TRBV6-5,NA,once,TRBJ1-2,TGTGCCAGCAGTCAGGGGAAGAGTGGCTACACCTTC,CASSQGKSGYTF
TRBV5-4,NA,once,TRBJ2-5,TGTGCCAGCAGCTTGGGTCAAGAGCAGGCTTTAATGAAGACCCAGTACTTC,CASSLGQEQALMKTQYF
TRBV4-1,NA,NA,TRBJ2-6,TGCGCCAGCAGCCAAGCTTCGGGTGGGGCCAACGTCCTGACTTTC,CASSQASGGANVLTF
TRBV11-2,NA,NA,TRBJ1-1,TGTGCCAGCAGCTTAGAAGGGGGGAGGAACACTGAAGCTTTCTTT,CASSLEGGRNTEAFF
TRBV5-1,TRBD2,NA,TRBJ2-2,TGCGCCAGCAGCTTGGAACTAGCGGGACGGATTGACACCGGGGAGCTGTTTTTT,CASSLELAGRIDTGELFF
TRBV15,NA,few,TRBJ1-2,TGTGCCACCAGCAGACCTTCGGGACGCCAGGGAGACTACACCTTC,CATSRPSGRQGDYTF
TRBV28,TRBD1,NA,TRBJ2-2,TGTGCCAGCAGGGGGGACAGGGTCGCCGGGGAGCTGTTTTTT,CASRGDRVAGELFF
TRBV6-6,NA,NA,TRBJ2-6,TGTGCCAGCAAAAGGGGGGCTGGGGCCAACGTCCTGACTTTC,CASKRGAGANVLTF
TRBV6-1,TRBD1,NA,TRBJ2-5,TGTGCCAGCAGGGTGACAGGGGTTCGAGAGACCCAGTACTTC,CASRVTGVRETQYF
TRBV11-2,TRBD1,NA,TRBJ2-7,TGTGCCAGCAGCCGCCGGGACAGGGTGAACTACGAGCAGTACTTC,CASSRRDRVNYEQYF
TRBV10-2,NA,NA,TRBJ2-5,TGCGCCAGCAGTGTGAAGGGGGGGCCCGGGACCCAGTACTTC,CASSVKGGPGTQYF
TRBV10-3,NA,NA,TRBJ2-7,TGTGCCATCTCCAAAGACTCCTACGAGCAGTACTTC,CAISKDSYEQYF
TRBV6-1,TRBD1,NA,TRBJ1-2,TGTGCCAGCAGTCCCACCGACAGGGAAGGCTACACCTTC,CASSPTDREGYTF
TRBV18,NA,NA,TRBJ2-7,TGTGCCAGCTCACGTAGCGAGGGGCCCTACGAGCAGTACTTC,CASSRSEGPYEQYF
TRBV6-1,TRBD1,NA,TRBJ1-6,TGTGCCAGCAGTGAAGCGGGGACAGGGTTTTCACCCCTCCACTTT,CASSEAGTGFSPLHF
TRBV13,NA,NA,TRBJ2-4,TGTGCCAGCAGCCTCCAGGGGATAGCCAAAAACATTCAGTACTTC,CASSLQGIAKNIQYF
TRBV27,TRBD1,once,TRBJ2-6,TGTGCCAGCAGCTTACAGGGGAAAGGGGCCAACGTCCTGACTTTC,CASSLQGKGANVLTF
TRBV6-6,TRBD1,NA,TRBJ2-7,TGTGCCAGCAGTTACACCCCGGGACAGGGCTACGAGCAGTACTTC,CASSYTPGQGYEQYF
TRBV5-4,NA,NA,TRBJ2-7,TGTGCCAGCAGCTTGGGGGGGCAGCGCTACGAGCAGTACTTC,CASSLGGQRYEQYF
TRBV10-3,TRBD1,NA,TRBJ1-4,TGTGCCATCAGTCGGGACAGGGGTGAAAAACTGTTTTTT,CAISRDRGEKLFF
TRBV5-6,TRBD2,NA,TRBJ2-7,TGTGCCAGCAGCTTGGTAACTAGCGGAGGCCACTACGAGCAGTACTTC,CASSLVTSGGHYEQYF
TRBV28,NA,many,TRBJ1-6,TGTGCCAGCAACGGGGGGGCAGGAGTTTCACCCCTCCACTTT,CASNGGAGVSPLHF
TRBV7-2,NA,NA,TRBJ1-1,TGTGCCAGCAGCAAGGACAATTGGGGCACTGAAGCTTTCTTT,CASSKDNWGTEAFF
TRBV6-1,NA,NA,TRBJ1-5,TGTGCCAGCAGTCCACAGTTCTGGGGCAATCAGCCCCAGCATTTT,CASSPQFWGNQPQHF